The T cell receptor beta chain described here comes from a study of shared clonotypes between healthy human individuals (dated by TCRdb to the early 2020s). Broadly, across the study: The cohort included three men and a couple of women between 18 and 49 years of age. For each donor, three plates each were used for CD4 naive and CD4 memory, two plates were used for CD8 naive, and one plate was used for CD8 memory. Different laboratories and diverse techniques were used to prepare libraries and sequence TCR repertoires, to increase sequencing depth and limit assay-specific biases. To estimate repertoire size and how much clonotype sharing occurs between individuals, the study deeply sequenced the blood TCR repertoires of about 5 healthy adults. Per donor, leukapheresis produced somewhere between about 0.94 and 10 billion PBMCs.

Worth noting for this clone: It has no known antigen specificity. Base qualities are not at hand, and no much larger clone is one base apart.

Using the deep immunoSEQ assay, TCR CDR3 regions were amplified from genomic DNA by multiplex PCR. Extracted genomic DNA from each cell subset was distributed evenly across all wells of several immunoSEQ 96-well plates, and each plate was treated as a replicate. For sorted subsets, approximately 190 ng of genomic DNA, equivalent to about 30,000 T cell genomes, went into each replicate PCR. Purified libraries were quantified with a Qubit 3.0 fluorometer, sized on a Bioanalyzer 2100, and re-quantified with the KAPA Library Quantification kit. A separate single-read 150-cycle Illumina NextSeq 550 flow cell was used to sequence each immunoSEQ 96-well plate. As for the original processing: Because the immunoSEQ output held only junctional sequences and lacked quality scores, the filtering could not match the filtering applied to full-length reads. To assign V/J genes and CDR3, sequences were annotated using PyIR, a Python wrapper for IgBLAST v1.9, with IMGT germline references. Reads were removed for weak V/J assignments (E-value above 1e-6), missing CDR3, stop codons, out-of-frame junctions, or ambiguous translated residues. V3J clonotypes were defined by identical inferred V gene, J gene, and CDR3 amino acid sequence. The percentage overlap between two repertoires was calculated by dividing the number of shared unique clonotypes by the size of the smaller repertoire. Repertoire richness was assessed with RTK rarefaction, the Chao1 estimator, and Recon v2.1 estimates of unobserved clonotypes. Generation probabilities for all TCRbeta clonotypes obtained by the gDNA method from a few donors were computed using OLGA. TCRdb mirrors the immuneACCESS table, restricted to in-frame sequences. Some clones are absent from its copies; in checked studies, under half trace to an unresolved V gene, and the reason for the others is unknown. That table gives V, J and clone size, and the DNA gave D and trimming. In all, the sample holds about 1.1 million clones, and approximately 80% of those were seen once. The top ten clones comprise about 0.89% of the sample.

The donors were healthy, HIV-negative adults with no recently reported acute infections or vaccinations. Every donor was a Caucasian adult residing in Nashville, Tennessee, USA. CD4+ T cells were enriched by magnetic negative selection; naive cells were then positively selected on CD45RA, and the negative fraction formed the memory subset. Blood was obtained by leukapheresis, after which PBMCs were separated by Ficoll-Histopaque density gradient centrifugation and cryopreserved in liquid nitrogen vapor phase. Purity and quantity of every magnetically sorted T cell population were checked by analytical flow cytometry. Genomic DNA was isolated from each sorted fraction and quantified by UV absorbance on a Nanodrop 2000c. General study outcomes and caveats: Pairwise subsampling led to the expectation that sequencing depth would affect the degree of clonotype sharing among donors. Sharing across a handful of donors was observed for approximately 5% of naive CD4, 3% to 3.5% of naive CD8, roughly 2.4% of memory CD4, and about 0.4% of memory CD8 clonotypes. Even with the large sequencing depth, rarefaction of the sorted-subset datasets indicated that sequencing was incomplete. Sampling was limited to blood, and TCR repertoires in tissue likely differ from TCR repertoires in blood. Naive subsets generally had larger estimated clonotype richness than memory subsets did. Because the study included only a small number of donors, the genetic and exposure-history diversity represented was limited. Compared with non-shared clonotypes, the clonotypes found in all four sorted-subset donors had higher generation probabilities.

V gives up 0 bases and J gives up 3 bases, and the segment between their germline ends measures 15 bases. From the germline V gene, CDR1 is SGHDT and CDR2 is YYEEEE. The CDR3 runs 16 residues from the cysteine to the phenylalanine. Only the CDR3 region is kept as DNA, spanning 48 bases read in frame from base 1. The V and J segments used are TRBV5-6 and TRBJ2-5; the D element could tentatively be TRBD1 or TRBD2, as 5 bases agree for each. This TCR was recovered from a man in his late teens or twenties in good health. Some clones in this sample may be carry-over from other donors' samples. The material sequenced was memory CD4+ T cells from PBMCs. This specimen's cell subset or site label, interpreted: CD45RA-negative fraction. The CDR3 corresponds to CASSLGPRGTEETQYF. The base sequence is TGTGCCAGCAGCTTGGGTCCTAGAGGGACCGAAGAGACCCAGTACTTC.